Presented here are 26 T cell receptor beta chains from one specimen sequenced in a study of OX40 agonist ivuxolimab in advanced cancers. Sequencing was performed with immunoSEQ multiplex PCR; in TCRdb, only in-frame clones are kept and a portion is missing. The sample holds tens of thousands of clones; about 89% are singletons and the top ten take approximately 18%. The source material was CD4+ or CD8+ T cells sorted from blood, sampled in a trial of the OX40 agonist ivuxolimab. The receptors shown here come from an adult with an advanced solid tumor such as melanoma, head and neck, liver or kidney cancer.

The J gene is TRBJ2-2, the V gene TRBV19; D is unclear. Trimming cost V 5 bases and J 1 base, with 8 bases left between them. Germline CDR1 and CDR2: LNHDA and SQIVND (reference sequence). The CDR3 is 14 amino acids. The CDR3 DNA reads TGTGCCAGTAGTGATACTATGAACACCGGGGAGCTGTTTTTT. Amino acid sequence: CASSDTMNTGELFF.

The chain recombines TRBV5-6 with TRBJ2-7, with TRBD1 matching 7 bases. Germline-derived CDR1 and CDR2 are SGHDT and YYEEEE. Trimming cost V 4 bases and J 0 bases; bases outside gene matches: 4. The CDR3 consists of 14 residues. Here the CDR3 reads CASSVGQSSYEQYF. DNA for the CDR3: TGTGCCAGCAGCGTGGGACAGTCCTCCTACGAGCAGTACTTC.

This clone appeared a single time. The V call is TRBV5-5, the J call TRBJ2-7; D possibly corresponds to TRBD2 (6 bases). The CDR3 is 13 amino acids. V gave up 4 bases and J gave up 3 bases, with 11 bases separating them. The V gene's germline CDR1 is SGHKS and CDR2 YYEKEE (reference sequence). Here the CDR3 DNA reads TGTGCCAGCAGCCATCCGGGAGACTACGAGCAGTACTTC. The encoded protein is CASSHPGDYEQYF.

This chain uses TRBV27 with TRBJ1-2; D is uncertain. Germline-derived CDR1 and CDR2 are MNHEY and SMNVEV (reference sequence). Trimming shortened V by 0 bases and J by 0 bases, and 11 bases separated the two germline ends. The CDR3 is made up of 16 amino acids. CDR3 region: CASSLSGPPANYGYTF. As DNA, the CDR3 is TGTGCCAGCAGTTTATCGGGTCCTCCAGCTAACTATGGCTACACCTTC.

The chain employs TRBV2 and TRBJ2-7; D is possibly TRBD1 (5 bases). This CDR3 is built from 15 residues. V was trimmed by 1 base and J by 1 base, leaving 11 bases between them. Germline values: CDR1 SNHLY, CDR2 FYNNEI. The CDR3 loop is CASSEDPGLSYEQYF. The CDR3 DNA reads TGTGCCAGCAGTGAAGACCCAGGGCTTTCCTACGAGCAGTACTTC.

In the case of this clone: Other nucleotide sequences from this sample produce the same CDR3. The genes are TRBV7-9 and TRBJ2-7; D is ambiguous. Deletions cut 1 base from V and 4 bases from J, with 8 bases between. Germline CDR1 is SEHNR and CDR2 is FQNEAQ (reference sequence). The CDR3 consists of 13 residues. CDR3 region: CASSLELSYEQYF. The DNA of the CDR3 is TGTGCCAGCAGCTTAGAGCTGAGTTACGAGCAGTACTTC.

The chain carries TRBV7-8 and TRBJ1-6, with unresolved D. The V gene's germline CDR1 is SGHVS and CDR2 FQNEAQ. The CDR3 is made up of 17 amino acids. The V and J ends lost 2 bases and 2 bases respectively, with 13 bases between them. CDR3 sequence reads: CASSLYQGEAYNSPLHF. As DNA, the CDR3 is TGTGCCAGCAGCTTATACCAAGGCGAGGCCTATAATTCACCCCTCCACTTT.

The chain combines TRBV7-9 with TRBJ2-5; D remains unclear. The V gene lost 6 bases and the J gene lost 5 bases, with 10 bases spanning the gap. CDR3 length equals 12 residues. Looked up from germline, CDR1 is SEHNR and CDR2 is FQNEAQ (reference sequence). CDR3 region: CASRPDSETQYF. CDR3 sequence (DNA): TGTGCCAGCAGACCCGATTCCGAGACCCAGTACTTC.

The chain has TRBV29-1 and TRBJ2-7; no reliable D call. The CDR3 is 11 residues long. Per the germline V gene, CDR1 is SQVTM and CDR2 is ANQGSEA. V lost 6 bases and J 3 bases, leaving 9 bases between the germline ends. The CDR3 DNA sequence: TGCAGCGTCGAGGACCACTACGAGCAGTACTTC. Translated, it gives CSVEDHYEQYF.

The chain uses TRBV6-5 and TRBJ1-5; D is unresolved. Germline V lookup: CDR1 MNHEY, CDR2 SVGAGI. The CDR3 contains 13 residues. V lost 8 bases to trimming and J lost 3 bases, with 11 bases between them. CDR3 amino acids: CASREGDNQPQHF. CDR3 sequence (DNA): TGTGCCAGCCGGGAGGGTGACAATCAGCCCCAGCATTTT.

This clone has a handful of counts. The rearrangement links TRBV6-6 to TRBJ1-1, with 8 bases matching TRBD1. V lost 0 bases and J lost 10; bases outside the gene matches: 7. The CDR3 spans 14 residues. Germline lookup yields CDR1 MNHNY and CDR2 SVGAGI (reference sequence). CDR3: CASSYSQGASGAFF. In DNA form, the CDR3 reads TGTGCCAGCAGTTACTCCCAGGGGGCTAGTGGAGCTTTCTTT.

The chain joins TRBV11-3 to TRBJ2-2; D is undetermined. Trimming took 0 bases from V and 1 from J, leaving 3 bases between them. The CDR3 contains 14 residues. Germline V gene data show CDR1 as SGHNT and CDR2 as YENEEA. The CDR3 loop is CASSLDLNTGELFF. CDR3 nucleotides: TGTGCCAGCAGCTTAGATCTGAACACCGGGGAGCTGTTTTTT.

This chain connects TRBV28 to TRBJ1-2; TRBD1 matches 9 bases. The V gene end was trimmed by 5 bases and the J gene end by 6 bases; junction bases not matched to a gene: 13. In germline, CDR1 is MDHEN, CDR2 SYDVKM. This CDR3 region has 16 residues. CDR3 residues: CASSKPRTGVRDGYTF. DNA of the CDR3: TGTGCCAGCAGTAAGCCCCGGACAGGGGTCAGGGATGGCTACACCTTC.

The V gene is TRBV7-9, the J gene TRBJ2-7; 8 bases map to TRBD1. The CDR3 contains 13 residues. From germline, CDR1 is SEHNR and CDR2 FQNEAQ (reference sequence). Losses at the gene ends were 5 bases for V and 6 bases for J; bases not matched to a gene: 6. For the CDR3, the DNA is TGTGCCAGCAGCCCGACAGGGGTAATCGAGCAGTACTTC. It specifies CASSPTGVIEQYF.

The chain employs TRBV19 and TRBJ1-5, with 9 bases matching TRBD1. The junction had 15 bases not matched to a gene; V was cut back by 6 bases and J by 6 bases. The CDR3 runs 17 residues. The V gene's germline CDR1 is LNHDA and CDR2 SQIVND (reference sequence). The CDR3, as DNA: TGTGCCAGTAGGATCAGGGGAGCTGGGACAGGGATTCAGCCCCAGCATTTT. This codes for CASRIRGAGTGIQPQHF.

This chain links TRBV4-2 with TRBJ1-1; D is undetermined. The CDR3 totals 14 residues. Deletions cut 0 bases from V and 1 base from J, with 6 bases between. Germline CDR1 is LGHNA and CDR2 is YNFKEQ. The CDR3 is CASSQEDGNTEAFF. The CDR3 DNA reads TGTGCCAGCAGCCAAGAGGACGGGAACACTGAAGCTTTCTTT.

CDR3 DNA sequence: TGCGCCAGCAGTGAGTTTCTCCCTCAAAAAGGAAACACCATATATTTT. Amino acid sequence: CASSEFLPQKGNTIYF. This rearrangement joins TRBV10-2 to TRBJ1-3; unclear D gene. The CDR3 spans 16 residues. Trimming cost V 1 base and J 4 bases, with 14 bases left between them. Germline CDR1 is WSHSY and CDR2 is SAAADI.

The chain combines TRBV30 with TRBJ2-7; weak D call: TRBD1 (5 bases). Trimming removed 0 bases from V and 6 bases from J, with 12 bases in between. Germline CDR1 reads GTSNPN; CDR2 reads SVGIG (reference sequence). The CDR3 consists of 13 residues. The CDR3 DNA reads TGTGCCTGGAGTGTTGTCAGGGAATCCGAGCAGTACTTC. Protein sequence: CAWSVVRESEQYF. The full variable domain, with the rest looked up from reference TRBV30 and TRBJ2-7, is SQTIHQWPATLVQPVGSPLSLECTVEGTSNPNLYWYRQAAGRGLQLLFYSVGIGQISSEVPQNLSASRPQDRQFILSSKKLLLSDSGFYLCAWSVVRESEQYFGPGTRLTVT.

For this clone: Distinct nucleotide sequences in the sample also encode this CDR3. The chain couples TRBV27 to TRBJ2-7; weak D call: TRBD1 (5 bases). V dropped 3 bases and J dropped 1 base, with 7 bases sitting between them. Germline V gives CDR1 MNHEY, CDR2 SMNVEV (reference sequence). The CDR3 consists of 13 residues. The CDR3 DNA is TGTGCCAGCAGTTTTAGGGGTTCCTACGAGCAGTACTTC. Residues: CASSFRGSYEQYF.

The gene calls are TRBV20-1 and TRBJ1-6, with 7 bases matching TRBD1. CDR1 is DFQATT and CDR2 is SNEGSKA in the germline V gene (reference sequence). After removal of 4 bases from V and 14 bases from J, the junction contained 2 bases not matched to a gene. There are 10 residues in the CDR3. The CDR3 here is CSATGGTLHF. CDR3 nucleotide sequence: TGCAGTGCTACAGGGGGGACCCTCCACTTT.

The chain is built from TRBV27 and TRBJ2-7, with a weak D call TRBD1 (6 bases). In germline, CDR1 is MNHEY, CDR2 SMNVEV (reference sequence). Trimming cost V 5 bases and J 9 bases, with 14 bases left between them. CDR3 size: 12 residues. The CDR3, as DNA: TGTGCCAGCAGTCCTTCTGGGGGCGGGCAGTACTTC. Protein product: CASSPSGGGQYF.

The table lists this clone with a count of one. The chain is built from TRBV11-1 and TRBJ1-1; D unresolved. CDR1 is SGHAT, CDR2 FQDESV, per germline (reference sequence). The V and J ends lost 4 bases and 4 bases respectively, with 10 bases between them. The CDR3 runs to 13 residues. CDR3 nucleotides: TGTGCCAGCAGCTGGGGTGATTCCACTGAAGCTTTCTTT. It codes for CASSWGDSTEAFF.

The chain uses TRBV7-9 and TRBJ1-4, with D perhaps matching TRBD1 (5 bases). The CDR3 spans 16 residues. V was pared by 1 base and J by 6 bases, with 15 bases between. Germline CDR1 is SEHNR and CDR2 is FQNEAQ (reference sequence). As DNA, the CDR3 is TGTGCCAGCAGCTTAGAACAGGTCCCCCTAGATGAAAAACTGTTTTTT. Protein product: CASSLEQVPLDEKLFF.

The chain uses TRBV4-1 and TRBJ1-2; 7 bases agree with TRBD1. The CDR3 has 16 amino acids. Germline values: CDR1 MGHRA, CDR2 YSYEKL. After removal of 5 bases from V and 3 bases from J, the junction contained 12 bases not matched to a gene. The CDR3 reads CASSNPGTATHYGYTF. CDR3 bases: TGCGCCAGCAGCAACCCCGGGACAGCTACCCACTATGGCTACACCTTC.

This clone appeared a few times. The chain carries TRBV2 and TRBJ2-5; D tentatively fits TRBD1 or TRBD2 (6 bases each). V was shortened by 3 bases and J by 3 bases, with 11 bases between the two germline ends. Germline lookup yields CDR1 SNHLY and CDR2 FYNNEI. The CDR3 is made up of 14 amino acids. As DNA, the CDR3 is TGTGCCAGCAGTGAGGGGGGCGGGGAAGAGACCCAGTACTTC. It yields the protein CASSEGGGEETQYF.

The chain combines TRBV10-2 with TRBJ1-2; D is unresolved. The germline CDR1 and CDR2 sequences are WSHSY and SAAADI. This CDR3 region has 14 residues. Trimming took off 9 bases at V and 2 bases at J, with 16 bases between the two ends. CDR3 residues: CASSTYIGNYGYTF. Written as DNA, the CDR3 is TGCGCCAGTTCAACCTATATTGGGAACTATGGCTACACCTTC.